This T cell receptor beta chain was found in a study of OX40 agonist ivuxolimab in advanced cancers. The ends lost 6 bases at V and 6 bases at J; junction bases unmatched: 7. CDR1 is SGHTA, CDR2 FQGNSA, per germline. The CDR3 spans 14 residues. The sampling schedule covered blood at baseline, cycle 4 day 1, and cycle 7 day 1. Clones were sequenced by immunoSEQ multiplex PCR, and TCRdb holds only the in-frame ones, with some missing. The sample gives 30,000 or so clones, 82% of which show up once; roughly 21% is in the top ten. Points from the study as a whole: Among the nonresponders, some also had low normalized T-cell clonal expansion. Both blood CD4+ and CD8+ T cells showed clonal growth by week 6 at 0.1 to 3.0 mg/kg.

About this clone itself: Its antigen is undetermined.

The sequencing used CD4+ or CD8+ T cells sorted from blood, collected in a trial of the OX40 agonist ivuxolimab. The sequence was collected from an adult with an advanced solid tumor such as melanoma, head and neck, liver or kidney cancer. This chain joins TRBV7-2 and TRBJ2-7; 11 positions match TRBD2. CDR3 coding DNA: TGTGCCAGCAGAGCGACTAGCGGGACGGTCGAGCAGTACTTC. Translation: CASRATSGTVEQYF.